This is a list of T cell receptor beta chains from one sample in a study of memory CD4+ T cells and cytomegalovirus serostatus. Only in-frame clones appear in the TCRdb table, and some are missing; sequencing was by immunoSEQ multiplex PCR. The sample records 20,000 to 30,000 clones, 60% to 80% being singletons. The sequenced sample consisted of memory CD4+ T cells from blood. The receptors originated from an adult in good health and CMV-seronegative. Each CDR3 is given with its conserved first and last residue. D genes are given only for firm matches. Size values are once, few and many counts, or a class for expanded clones, and some rows have none.

NA	TRBV6-6	NA	TRBJ1-3	TGTGCCAGCAGTCCAGCCCGGACAAAAGGAAACACCATATATTTT	CASSPARTKGNTIYF
few	TRBV28	TRBD2	TRBJ2-7	TGTGCCAGCAGTTTACAGATAGCGGGAGGGATAGGCTACGAGCAGTACTTC	CASSLQIAGGIGYEQYF
few	TRBV5-6	NA	TRBJ2-3	TGTGCCAGCAGCCTGCCACCGGGACATCTGTATTTT	CASSLPPGHLYF
few	TRBV6-1	NA	TRBJ1-2	TGTGCCAGCAGTGACATCAGCTACACCTTC	CASSDISYTF
NA	TRBV18	NA	TRBJ1-4	TGTGCCAGCTCACCTGGGCAGGGTGATGAAAAACTGTTTTTT	CASSPGQGDEKLFF
NA	TRBV7-2	NA	TRBJ1-2	TGTGCCAGCAGCTTAGTATCTGGGGAGTTCTATGGCTACACCTTC	CASSLVSGEFYGYTF
NA	TRBV14	TRBD1	TRBJ1-1	TGTGCCAGCAGCCAAGGAGGTTCTTGGCAGGGGGTGAAGAACACTGAAGCTTTCTTT	CASSQGGSWQGVKNTEAFF
NA	TRBV18	TRBD1	TRBJ2-4	TGTGCCAGCTCACCCTTAGGACAGGGGGCGAACATTCAGTACTTC	CASSPLGQGANIQYF
NA	TRBV11-2	NA	TRBJ1-2	TGTGCCAGCAGATCTATGACAGGTCGGAGCTATGGCTACACCTTC	CASRSMTGRSYGYTF
NA	TRBV21-1	NA	TRBJ2-7	TGTGCCAGCAGCAAATGGAGGTTGAGGGGTACTTCCTCCTACGAGCAGTACTTC	CASSKWRLRGTSSYEQYF
few	TRBV19	NA	TRBJ1-2	TGTGCCAGTAGTATAGTTGGGTCTCGGCAGTTAGACTATGGCTACACCTTC	CASSIVGSRQLDYGYTF
NA	TRBV7-8	TRBD1	TRBJ1-1	TGTGCCAGCAGCTCTCGGGACAGGGGAATGAACACTGAAGCTTTCTTT	CASSSRDRGMNTEAFF
NA	TRBV7-9	NA	TRBJ1-6	TGTGCCAGCAGCTTACCCCAAGCAGGTTCACCCCTCCACTTT	CASSLPQAGSPLHF
NA	TRBV28	NA	TRBJ1-3	TGTGCCAGCAGTTTTTGGGTGGGCAGGGGCTCCTCTGGAAACACCATATATTTT	CASSFWVGRGSSGNTIYF
NA	TRBV19	TRBD1	TRBJ1-6	TGTGCCAGTAGCCCTCTTCTGGACAGGGCAAACTCACCCCTCCACTTT	CASSPLLDRANSPLHF
NA	TRBV30	TRBD2	TRBJ2-7	TGTGCCTGGAGTCGGCCTAGCGGGGGTTACGAGCAGTACTTC	CAWSRPSGGYEQYF